Following are 30 T cell receptor beta chains from one sample sequenced in a study of blood T cell repertoires in COVID-19. Here immunoSEQ multiplex PCR was the method, and the copy in TCRdb shows in-frame clones only, minus some. The sample holds around 200,000 clones, just under 90% seen once. The sequencing input was peripheral blood. These receptors all stem from a man aged 55 to 70 who had recovered from COVID-19.

The CDR3 loop is CASGNQPQHF. The CDR3 DNA sequence: TGTGCTTCGGGTAATCAGCCCCAGCATTTT. The J gene is TRBJ1-5, the V gene TRBV6-5; D remains ambiguous. The CDR3 is made up of 10 amino acids. The V gene's germline CDR1 is MNHEY and CDR2 SVGAGI.

The rearrangement links TRBV18 to TRBJ1-3, with D unresolved. The CDR3 sequence is 16 residues long. The ends were cut back, 2 bases at V and 0 bases at J, with 11 bases in the middle. Germline loops: CDR1 KGHSH, CDR2 LQKENI. The CDR3 DNA is TGTGCCAGCTCACCAAAGCCCGATCACTCTGGAAACACCATATATTTT. Protein sequence: CASSPKPDHSGNTIYF.

The chain links TRBV5-1 to TRBJ2-1; D unclear. The CDR3 has 11 amino acids. Germline V CDR1 and CDR2: SGHRS, YFSETQ. Trimming shortened V by 2 bases and J by 8 bases, and 5 bases separated the two germline ends. CDR3 bases: TGCGCCAGCAGCTTCCGGGATGAGCAGTTCTTC. Encoded protein: CASSFRDEQFF.

CDR3 coding DNA: TGTGCCAGCAGCACCCAACAGAAGGAGACCCAGTACTTC. Amino acids: CASSTQQKETQYF. The J gene is TRBJ2-5, the V gene TRBV7-2; D gene unclear. V was clipped by 5 bases and J by 5 bases, with 12 bases between them. CDR3 length equals 13 residues. CDR1 is SGHTA, CDR2 FQGNSA, per germline.

V and J are TRBV19 and TRBJ2-3; 11 bases match TRBD2. CDR3 length equals 16 residues. Germline CDR1 LNHDA, CDR2 SQIVND (reference sequence). The V segment lost 8 bases and the J segment 0 bases; nucleotides outside the gene matches: 7. The CDR3 sequence is CASLPRLAGSTDTQYF. CDR3 nucleotide sequence: TGTGCCAGTTTACCACGACTAGCGGGGAGCACAGATACGCAGTATTTT.

This chain connects TRBV5-1 to TRBJ1-2; D is ambiguous. This CDR3 has 13 amino acids. Germline V gene lookup returns CDR1 SGHRS and CDR2 YFSETQ. The V end was cut by 0 bases, the J end by 3 bases, with 6 bases between. Here the CDR3 reads CASSLVSDYGYTF. The CDR3 coding sequence is TGCGCCAGCAGCTTGGTGTCCGACTATGGCTACACCTTC.

J is TRBJ1-6 and V is TRBV28, with 9 bases that match TRBD1. This CDR3 has 15 residues. Germline V gene lookup returns CDR1 MDHEN and CDR2 SYDVKM. The trim removed 4 bases at V and 5 bases at J, leaving 3 bases unmatched. DNA of the CDR3: TGTGCCAGCAGTTCTTGGACAGGGGATAATTCACCCCTCCACTTT. Protein sequence: CASSSWTGDNSPLHF.

J is TRBJ1-1 and V is TRBV2; D remains unclear. This CDR3 region has 13 residues. Germline CDR1 is SNHLY and CDR2 is FYNNEI. Trimming took 4 bases from V and 1 from J, leaving 7 bases between them. Here the CDR3 reads CASSVVENTEAFF. DNA for the CDR3: TGTGCCAGCAGTGTAGTTGAGAACACTGAAGCTTTCTTT.

The rearrangement joins TRBV6-2 or TRBV6-3 to TRBJ2-1, with 9 bases fitting TRBD1. The CDR3 spans 17 residues. V lost 6 bases to trimming and J lost 0 bases; unmatched junction nucleotides: 9. Germline CDR1 is MNHEY and CDR2 is SVGEGT. The CDR3: CASSRRQGGSSYNEQFF. CDR3 DNA: TGTGCCAGCAGCCGCCGACAGGGGGGAAGCTCCTACAATGAGCAGTTCTTC.

The chain links TRBV28 to TRBJ2-7, with 10 positions matching TRBD1. In germline, CDR1 is MDHEN, CDR2 SYDVKM. V gave up 8 bases and J gave up 5 bases; unmatched junction bases: 9. The CDR3 consists of 14 residues. Here the CDR3 reads CASELDRGYHEQYF. The CDR3, as DNA: TGTGCCAGCGAGTTGGACAGGGGGTACCACGAGCAGTACTTC.

The chain couples TRBV18 to TRBJ2-7; a weak D match, TRBD2 (5 bases). Germline V gives CDR1 KGHSH, CDR2 LQKENI. CDR3 length: 16 residues. The V end lost 5 bases, the J end lost 3 bases, and 20 bases lay between the germline ends. CDR3 amino acids: CASSSDEGRKLYEQYF. CDR3 in DNA: TGTGCCAGCTCATCAGATGAGGGCCGGAAACTCTACGAGCAGTACTTC. The full variable domain, in which reference TRBV18 and TRBJ2-7 provide the parts outside the CDR3, is NAGVMQNPRHLVRRRGQEARLRCSPMKGHSHVYWYRQLPEEGLKFMVYLQKENIIDESGMPKERFSAEFPKEGPSILRIQQVVRGDSAAYFCASSSDEGRKLYEQYFGPGTRLTVT.

The rearrangement uses TRBV24-1 and TRBJ2-1; 9 bases are a match to TRBD2. CDR1 and CDR2 from the germline V gene are KGHDR and SFDVKD. The J segment lost 1 base and the V segment lost 3 bases, leaving 3 bases of the junction unmatched. The CDR3 covers 16 residues. CDR3: CATSDPSGISYNEQFF. In nucleotides, the CDR3 is TGTGCCACCAGTGATCCTAGCGGGATATCCTACAATGAGCAGTTCTTC.

V gene TRBV6-5 combines with J gene TRBJ2-6; a weak D match, TRBD2 (6 bases). Trimming shortened V by 2 bases and J by 4 bases, and 9 bases separated the two germline ends. The CDR3 spans 15 residues. Germline CDR1 reads MNHEY; CDR2 reads SVGAGI. The DNA of the CDR3 is TGTGCCAGCAGTTACGGGGGGAACGGGGCCAACGTCCTGACTTTC. It codes for CASSYGGNGANVLTF.

The chain couples TRBV9 to TRBJ1-4; D might be TRBD1 (6 bases). The CDR3 is 15 amino acids. CDR1 and CDR2 (germline): SGDLS, YYNGEE. With 3 bases removed from V and 4 bases from J, the gap between germline ends came to 13 bases. For the CDR3, the DNA is TGTGCCAGCAGCGGAGGGACATTGGGTAATGAAAAACTGTTTTTT. Its protein product is CASSGGTLGNEKLFF.

The DNA of the CDR3 is TGTGCCAGCAGTTTCACACAGGGTACGGGCTACACCTTC. This translates into CASSFTQGTGYTF. V is TRBV6-5 and J is TRBJ1-2, with a weak D call TRBD1 (6 bases). The length of the CDR3 is 13 residues. Between the trimmed V and J ends, which lost 4 bases and 8 bases, there was a span of 14 bases. From germline, CDR1 is MNHEY and CDR2 SVGAGI.

The chain has TRBV5-1 and TRBJ2-4; possibly TRBD2 for D (6 bases). V lost 5 bases and J 1 base, leaving 16 bases between the germline ends. This CDR3 has 16 amino acids. CDR1 SGHRS and CDR2 YFSETQ come from the germline V gene. In nucleotides, the CDR3 is TGCGCCAGCAGTTCCATGGGGGGAGACGCCAAAAACATTCAGTACTTC. The encoded protein is CASSSMGGDAKNIQYF.

The V call is TRBV5-1, the J call TRBJ1-2; 9 positions match TRBD1. Germline V gene sequence: CDR1 SGHRS, CDR2 YFSETQ. V shed 3 bases, J shed 4 bases, and the junction held 1 base outside the gene matches. The CDR3 sequence is 13 residues long. CDR3 coding DNA: TGCGCCAGCAGCTCGGGACAGGGCTATGGCTACACCTTC. As protein: CASSSGQGYGYTF.

This clone was detected only once. The rearrangement joins TRBV19 to TRBJ2-7, with 7 bases fitting TRBD1. Germline loops: CDR1 LNHDA, CDR2 SQIVND (reference sequence). V dropped 4 bases and J dropped 2; count of bases not matched to a gene: 5. The length of the CDR3 is 14 residues. The CDR3 here is CASSTEGQAYEQYF. The DNA for the CDR3 is TGTGCCAGTAGTACGGAAGGACAGGCCTACGAGCAGTACTTC.

This clone was detected a few times. This chain joins TRBV5-1 and TRBJ2-1; 10 nucleotides agree with TRBD2. From germline, CDR1 is SGHRS and CDR2 YFSETQ. This CDR3 comprises 16 residues. The ends lost 4 bases at V and 8 bases at J; junction bases unmatched: 12. For the CDR3, the DNA is TGCGCCAGCAGCCTTGGCCCTAGCGGGAGTACCCATGAGCAGTTCTTC. Amino acids: CASSLGPSGSTHEQFF.

This clone was found once. The V gene is TRBV5-1, the J gene TRBJ1-1; 9 bases line up with TRBD1. The CDR3 spans 17 residues. V trimming: 4 bases; J trimming: 1 base; junction bases outside the gene matches: 11. Germline CDR1 reads SGHRS; CDR2 reads YFSETQ. CDR3 region: CASSLIQGAFGNTEAFF. CDR3 nucleotide sequence: TGCGCCAGCAGCCTTATACAGGGGGCCTTTGGGAACACTGAAGCTTTCTTT.

This chain connects TRBV27 to TRBJ1-2; 7 bases match TRBD1. Trimming cost V 6 bases and J 1 base; bases outside gene matches: 8. Germline assignment: CDR1 MNHEY and CDR2 SMNVEV (reference sequence). This CDR3 spans 15 amino acids. CDR3 in DNA: TGTGCCAGCAGCCGGACAGGTGGTAGTAACTATGGCTACACCTTC. It codes for CASSRTGGSNYGYTF.

This chain uses TRBV10-1 with TRBJ2-1, with TRBD2 identical over 7 bases. Trimming took 0 bases from V and 2 from J; bases not matched to a gene: 4. This CDR3 has 16 amino acids. The germline CDR1 and CDR2 sequences are WNHNN and SYGVQD (reference sequence). The CDR3 bases are TGCGCCAGCAGTGAGTCGGCGGGGGTGCCCTACAATGAGCAGTTCTTC. It is translated as CASSESAGVPYNEQFF.

This chain connects TRBV10-3 to TRBJ2-5; 12 bases are a match to TRBD2. Trimming cost V 8 bases and J 3 bases; bases outside gene matches: 7. Germline CDR1 ENHRY, CDR2 SYGVKD. The CDR3 covers 15 residues. The DNA of the CDR3 is TGTGCCATCGGACTAGCGGGAATTTCTGAAGAGACCCAGTACTTC. It encodes CAIGLAGISEETQYF.

This chain uses TRBV2 with TRBJ1-5; 8 bases map to TRBD1. The J segment lost 5 bases and the V segment lost 7 bases, leaving 7 bases of the junction unmatched. CDR1 and CDR2 from the germline V gene are SNHLY and FYNNEI. The CDR3 runs to 14 residues. In nucleotides, the CDR3 is TGTGCCAGCATCTCGGACAGGGCGGATCAGCCCCAGCATTTT. This encodes CASISDRADQPQHF.

The V gene is TRBV14, the J gene TRBJ2-7, with a possible D match to TRBD2 (5 bases). The germline V and J ends were trimmed by 0 bases and 4 bases, with 13 bases remaining between them. CDR3 size: 15 residues. CDR1 is SGHDN, CDR2 FVKESK, per germline. The CDR3 loop is CASSQDLPREYEQYF. For the CDR3, the DNA is TGTGCCAGCAGCCAAGACCTCCCTAGGGAGTACGAGCAGTACTTC.

CDR3 protein: CASSTGGETEAFF. The CDR3 nucleotides are TGTGCCAGCAGTACTGGGGGGGAGACTGAAGCTTTCTTT. The chain combines TRBV25-1 with TRBJ1-1; TRBD1 might be the D (5 bases). The CDR3 runs to 13 residues. Trimming removed 5 bases at V and 5 bases at J, with 12 bases between. CDR1 and CDR2 from the germline V gene are MGHDK and SYGVNS.

This chain links TRBV30 with TRBJ2-3; TRBD2 might be the D (6 bases). CDR1 is GTSNPN and CDR2 is SVGIG in the germline V gene (reference sequence). The V gene lost 0 bases and the J gene lost 6 bases, with 10 bases spanning the gap. This CDR3 spans 13 amino acids. The CDR3 region is CAWSVQGGDTQYF. DNA for the CDR3: TGTGCCTGGAGTGTTCAGGGAGGCGATACGCAGTATTTT.

The sample holds a few counts of this clone. CDR3 DNA: TGCGCCAGCAGGGGAGAATTGAACACTGAAGCTTTCTTT. Translated: CASRGELNTEAFF. V is TRBV5-1 and J is TRBJ1-1; D is ambiguous. V lost 5 bases and J 0 bases, leaving 8 bases between the germline ends. Germline assignment: CDR1 SGHRS and CDR2 YFSETQ. CDR3 length equals 13 residues. Full variable domain (missing parts from reference TRBV5-1 and TRBJ1-1): KAGVTQTPRYLIKTRGQQVTLSCSPISGHRSVSWYQQTPGQGLQFLFEYFSETQRNKGNFPGRFSGRQFSNSRSEMNVSTLELGDSALYLCASRGELNTEAFFGQGTRLTVV.

The V gene is TRBV20-1, the J gene TRBJ2-3, with D unresolved. Trimming removed 3 bases at V and 3 bases at J, with 4 bases between. The CDR3 loop spans 11 amino acids. Germline CDR1 DFQATT, CDR2 SNEGSKA (reference sequence). CDR3 sequence (DNA): TGCAGTGCTAGTCGGACAGATACGCAGTATTTT. Amino acids: CSASRTDTQYF.

This chain connects TRBV9 to TRBJ2-5, with D uncertain. Germline V gives CDR1 SGDLS, CDR2 YYNGEE. The CDR3 sequence is 14 residues long. V shed 2 bases and J shed 0 bases, with 8 bases lying between them. CDR3 protein: CASSVSEYQETQYF. As DNA, the CDR3 is TGTGCCAGCAGCGTCTCCGAGTACCAAGAGACCCAGTACTTC.